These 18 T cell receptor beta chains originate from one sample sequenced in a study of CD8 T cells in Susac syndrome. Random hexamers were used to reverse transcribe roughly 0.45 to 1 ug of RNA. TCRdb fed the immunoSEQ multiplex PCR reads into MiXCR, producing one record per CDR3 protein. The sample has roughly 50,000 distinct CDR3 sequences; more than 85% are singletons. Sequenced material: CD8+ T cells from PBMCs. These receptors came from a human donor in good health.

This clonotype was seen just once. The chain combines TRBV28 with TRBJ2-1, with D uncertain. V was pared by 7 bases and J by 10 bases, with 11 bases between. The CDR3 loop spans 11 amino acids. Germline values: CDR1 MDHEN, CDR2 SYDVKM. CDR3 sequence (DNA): TGTGCCAGCAAGAGAGCATCCGAGCAGTTCTTC. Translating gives CASKRASEQFF.

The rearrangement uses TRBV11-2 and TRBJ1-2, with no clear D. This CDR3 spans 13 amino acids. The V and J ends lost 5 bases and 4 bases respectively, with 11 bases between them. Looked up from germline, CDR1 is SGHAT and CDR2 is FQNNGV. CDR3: CASSQLQTYGYTF. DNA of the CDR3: TGTGCCAGCAGCCAGTTACAGACCTATGGCTACACCTTC.

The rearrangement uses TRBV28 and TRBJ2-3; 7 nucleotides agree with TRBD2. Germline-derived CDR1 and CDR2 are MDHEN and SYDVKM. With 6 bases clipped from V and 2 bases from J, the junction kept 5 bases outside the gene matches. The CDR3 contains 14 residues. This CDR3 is CASRSRDYTDTQYF. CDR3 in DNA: TGTGCCAGCAGGAGCCGGGACTACACAGATACGCAGTATTTT.

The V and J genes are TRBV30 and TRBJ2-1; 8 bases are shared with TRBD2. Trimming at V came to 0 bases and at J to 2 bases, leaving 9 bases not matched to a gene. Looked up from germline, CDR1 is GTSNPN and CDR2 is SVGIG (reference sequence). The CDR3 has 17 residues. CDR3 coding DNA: TGTGCCTGGAGTGTACTTCGTGTCGGGAGGGCCTACAATGAGCAGTTCTTC. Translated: CAWSVLRVGRAYNEQFF.

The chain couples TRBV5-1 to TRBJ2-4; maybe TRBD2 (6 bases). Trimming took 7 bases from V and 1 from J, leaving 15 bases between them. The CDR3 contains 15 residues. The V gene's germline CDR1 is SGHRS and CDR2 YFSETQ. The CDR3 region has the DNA TGCGCCAGCCTCCTAGGAGGGAAGGCCAAAAACATTCAGTACTTC. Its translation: CASLLGGKAKNIQYF. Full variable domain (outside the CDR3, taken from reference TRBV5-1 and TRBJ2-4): KAGVTQTPRYLIKTRGQQVTLSCSPISGHRSVSWYQQTPGQGLQFLFEYFSETQRNKGNFPGRFSGRQFSNSRSEMNVSTLELGDSALYLCASLLGGKAKNIQYFGAGTRLSVL.

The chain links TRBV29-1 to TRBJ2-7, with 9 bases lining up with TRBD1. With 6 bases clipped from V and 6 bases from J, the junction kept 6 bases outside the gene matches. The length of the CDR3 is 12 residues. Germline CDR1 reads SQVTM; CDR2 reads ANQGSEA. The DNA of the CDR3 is TGCAGCGTCGCCGGGACAGGGCCCGAGCAGTACTTC. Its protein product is CSVAGTGPEQYF.

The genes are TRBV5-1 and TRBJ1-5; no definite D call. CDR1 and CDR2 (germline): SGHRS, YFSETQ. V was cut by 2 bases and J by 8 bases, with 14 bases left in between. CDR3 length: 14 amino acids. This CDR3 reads CASSLGGLAEPQHF. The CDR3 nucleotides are TGCGCCAGCAGCTTAGGAGGGCTGGCTGAGCCCCAGCATTTT.

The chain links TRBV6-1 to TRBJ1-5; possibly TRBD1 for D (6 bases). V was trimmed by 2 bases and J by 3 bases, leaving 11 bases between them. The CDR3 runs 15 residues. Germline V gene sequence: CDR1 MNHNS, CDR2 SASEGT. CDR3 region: CASSERTVFNQPQHF. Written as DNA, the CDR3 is TGTGCCAGCAGTGAAAGGACAGTTTTCAATCAGCCCCAGCATTTT.

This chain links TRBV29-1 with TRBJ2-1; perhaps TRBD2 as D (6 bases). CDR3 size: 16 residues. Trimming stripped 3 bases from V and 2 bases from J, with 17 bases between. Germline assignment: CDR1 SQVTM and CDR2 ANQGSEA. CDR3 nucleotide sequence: TGCAGCGTTGAGGGGACCCTTGGGGGGACCTACAATGAGCAGTTCTTC. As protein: CSVEGTLGGTYNEQFF.

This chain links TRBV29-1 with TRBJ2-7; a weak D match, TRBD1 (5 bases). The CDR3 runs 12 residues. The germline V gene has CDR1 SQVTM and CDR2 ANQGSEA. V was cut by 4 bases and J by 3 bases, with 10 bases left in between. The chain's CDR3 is CSVVGQGYEQYF. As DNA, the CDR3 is TGCAGCGTTGTCGGGCAGGGCTACGAGCAGTACTTC.

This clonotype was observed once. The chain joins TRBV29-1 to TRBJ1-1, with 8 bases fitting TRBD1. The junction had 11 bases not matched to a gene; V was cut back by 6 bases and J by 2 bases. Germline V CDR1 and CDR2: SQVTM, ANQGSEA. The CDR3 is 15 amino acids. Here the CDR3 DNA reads TGCAGCGTCCGGGGACAGGTTGGTGGCAACACTGAAGCTTTCTTT. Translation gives CSVRGQVGGNTEAFF. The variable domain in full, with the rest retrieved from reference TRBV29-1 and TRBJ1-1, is SAVISQKPSRDICQRGTSLTIQCQVDSQVTMMFWYRQQPGQSLTLIATANQGSEATYESGFVIDKFPISRPNLTFSTLTVSNMSPEDSSIYLCSVRGQVGGNTEAFFGQGTRLTVV.

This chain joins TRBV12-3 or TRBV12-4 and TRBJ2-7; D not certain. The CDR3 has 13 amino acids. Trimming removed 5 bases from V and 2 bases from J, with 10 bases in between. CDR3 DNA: TGTGCCAGCAGTCCGGGTTCCCCCTACGAGCAGTACTTC. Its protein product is CASSPGSPYEQYF.

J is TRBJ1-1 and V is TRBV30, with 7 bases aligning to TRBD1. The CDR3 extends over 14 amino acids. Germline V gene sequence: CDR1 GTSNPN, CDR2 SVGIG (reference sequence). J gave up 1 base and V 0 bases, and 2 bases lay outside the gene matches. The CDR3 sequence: CAWSVPGGNTEAFF. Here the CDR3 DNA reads TGTGCCTGGAGTGTGCCAGGGGGGAACACTGAAGCTTTCTTT.

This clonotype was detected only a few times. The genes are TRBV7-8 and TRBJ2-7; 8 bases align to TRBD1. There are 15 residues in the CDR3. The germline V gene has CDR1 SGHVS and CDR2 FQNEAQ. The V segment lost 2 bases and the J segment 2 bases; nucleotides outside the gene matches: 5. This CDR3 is CASSLQGARPYEQYF. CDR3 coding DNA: TGTGCCAGCAGCTTACAGGGGGCACGCCCCTACGAGCAGTACTTC.

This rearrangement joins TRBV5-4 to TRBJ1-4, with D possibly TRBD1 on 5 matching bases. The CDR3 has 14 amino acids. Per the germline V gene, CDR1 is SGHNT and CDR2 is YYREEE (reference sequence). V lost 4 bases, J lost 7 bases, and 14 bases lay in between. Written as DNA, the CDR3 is TGTGCCAGCAGCGCTGAGGGGACGAGTGAAAAACTGTTTTTT. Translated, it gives CASSAEGTSEKLFF.

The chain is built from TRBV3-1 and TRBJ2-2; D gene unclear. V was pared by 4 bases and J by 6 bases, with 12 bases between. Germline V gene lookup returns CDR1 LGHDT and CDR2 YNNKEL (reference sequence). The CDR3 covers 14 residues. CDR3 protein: CASSLSGLPGELFF. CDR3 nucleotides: TGTGCCAGCAGCCTTTCCGGGCTACCCGGGGAGCTGTTTTTT.

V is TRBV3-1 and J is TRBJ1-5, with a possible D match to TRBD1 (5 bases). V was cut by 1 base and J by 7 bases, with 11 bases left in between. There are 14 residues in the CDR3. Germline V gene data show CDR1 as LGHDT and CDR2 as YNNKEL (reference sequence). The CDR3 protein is CASSQGDSQQPQHF. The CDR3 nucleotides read TGTGCCAGCAGCCAAGGCGACAGTCAGCAGCCCCAGCATTTT.

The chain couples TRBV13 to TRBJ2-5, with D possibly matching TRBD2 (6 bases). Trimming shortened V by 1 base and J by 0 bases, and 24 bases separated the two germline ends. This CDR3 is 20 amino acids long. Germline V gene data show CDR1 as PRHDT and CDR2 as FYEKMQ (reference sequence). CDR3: CASSLEAGEGRGMYQETQYF. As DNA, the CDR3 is TGTGCCAGCAGCTTAGAGGCAGGAGAGGGTCGGGGGATGTACCAAGAGACCCAGTACTTC.